This TCR beta chain is drawn from a study of shared clonotypes between healthy human individuals. On this clone: Its target is not known.

Findings and caveats of the study: The generation probabilities recorded for non-shared clonotypes fell below those of clonotypes shared by all four donors.

Assay runs were performed at deep level. Data came from immunoSEQ multiplex PCR; TCRdb stores just in-frame clones and leaves some out. This sample carries roughly 1,600,000 clones, less than 99% of them seen once, and the ten largest clones take about 0.4%. This sequence originates from a young man in good health. The source material was naive CD4+ T cells sorted from blood. Specified subset: CD45RA+ positively selected.

This CDR3 is CASSSGRIEETQYF. The CDR3 region has the DNA TGTGCCAGCAGCTCTGGGCGGATAGAAGAGACCCAGTACTTC. This chain links TRBV11-2 with TRBJ2-5; no reliable D call. Germline-derived CDR1 and CDR2 are SGHAT and FQNNGV. The CDR3 sequence is 14 residues long. V was clipped by 4 bases and J by 3 bases, with 12 bases between them.